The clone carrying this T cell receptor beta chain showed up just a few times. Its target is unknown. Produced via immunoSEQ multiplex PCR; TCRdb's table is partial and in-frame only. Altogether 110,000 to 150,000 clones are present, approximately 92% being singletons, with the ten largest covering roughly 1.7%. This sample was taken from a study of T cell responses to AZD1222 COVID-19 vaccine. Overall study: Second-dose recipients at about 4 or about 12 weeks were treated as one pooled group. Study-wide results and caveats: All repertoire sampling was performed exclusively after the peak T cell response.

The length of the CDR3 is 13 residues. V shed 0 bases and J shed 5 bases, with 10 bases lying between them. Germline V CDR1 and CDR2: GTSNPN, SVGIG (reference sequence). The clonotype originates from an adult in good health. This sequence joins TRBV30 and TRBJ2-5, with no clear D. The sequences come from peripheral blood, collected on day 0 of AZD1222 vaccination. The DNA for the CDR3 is TGTGCCTGGAGTGTCTGGGCGAGGGAGACCCAGTACTTC. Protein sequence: CAWSVWARETQYF.